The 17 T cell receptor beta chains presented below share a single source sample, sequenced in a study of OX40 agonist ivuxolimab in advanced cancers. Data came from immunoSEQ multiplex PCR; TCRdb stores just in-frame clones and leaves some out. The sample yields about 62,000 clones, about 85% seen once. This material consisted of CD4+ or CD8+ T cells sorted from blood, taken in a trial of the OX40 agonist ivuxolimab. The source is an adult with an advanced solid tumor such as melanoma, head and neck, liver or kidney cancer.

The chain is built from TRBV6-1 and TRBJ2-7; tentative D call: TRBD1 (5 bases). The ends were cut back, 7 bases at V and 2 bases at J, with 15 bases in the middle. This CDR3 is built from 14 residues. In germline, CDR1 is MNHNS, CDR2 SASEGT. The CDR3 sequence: CASKGADGPYEQYF. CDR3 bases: TGTGCCAGCAAAGGGGCTGATGGCCCCTACGAGCAGTACTTC.

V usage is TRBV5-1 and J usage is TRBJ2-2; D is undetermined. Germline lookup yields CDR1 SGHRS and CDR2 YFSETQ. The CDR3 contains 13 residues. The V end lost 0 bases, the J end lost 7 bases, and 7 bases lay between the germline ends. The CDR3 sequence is CASSLGLGGELFF. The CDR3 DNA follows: TGCGCCAGCAGCTTGGGTCTGGGCGGGGAGCTGTTTTTT.

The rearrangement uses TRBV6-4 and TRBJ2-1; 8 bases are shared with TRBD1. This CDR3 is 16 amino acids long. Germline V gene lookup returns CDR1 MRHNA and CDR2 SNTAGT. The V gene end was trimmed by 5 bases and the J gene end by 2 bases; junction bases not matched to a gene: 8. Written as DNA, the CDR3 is TGTGCCAGCAGTCCCACCGGGACAGGCGCCTACAATGAGCAGTTCTTC. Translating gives CASSPTGTGAYNEQFF.

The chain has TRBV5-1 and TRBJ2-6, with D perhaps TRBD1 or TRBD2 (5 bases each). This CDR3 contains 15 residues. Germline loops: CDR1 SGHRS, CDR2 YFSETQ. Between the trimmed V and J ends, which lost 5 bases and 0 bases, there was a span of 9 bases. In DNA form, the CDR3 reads TGCGCCAGCAGAGAGGGGACCTCTGGGGCCAACGTCCTGACTTTC. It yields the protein CASREGTSGANVLTF.

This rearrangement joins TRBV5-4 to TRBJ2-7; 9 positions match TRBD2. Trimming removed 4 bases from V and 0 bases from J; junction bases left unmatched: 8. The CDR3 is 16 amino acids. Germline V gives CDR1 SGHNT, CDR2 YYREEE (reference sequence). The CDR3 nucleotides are TGTGCCAGCAGCCCTGGCGGGGGGGTAGGCTCCTACGAGCAGTACTTC. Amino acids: CASSPGGGVGSYEQYF.

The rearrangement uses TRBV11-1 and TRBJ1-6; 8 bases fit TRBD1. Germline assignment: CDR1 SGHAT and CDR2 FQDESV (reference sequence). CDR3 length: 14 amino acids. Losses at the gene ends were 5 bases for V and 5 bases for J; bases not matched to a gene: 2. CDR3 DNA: TGTGCCAGCAGCCGGACAGGGAATAATTCACCCCTCCACTTT. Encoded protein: CASSRTGNNSPLHF. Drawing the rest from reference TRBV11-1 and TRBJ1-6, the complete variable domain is EAEVAQSPRYKITEKSQAVAFWCDPISGHATLYWYRQILGQGPELLVQFQDESVVDDSQLPKDRFSAERLKGVDSTLKIQPAELGDSAMYLCASSRTGNNSPLHFGNGTRLTVT.

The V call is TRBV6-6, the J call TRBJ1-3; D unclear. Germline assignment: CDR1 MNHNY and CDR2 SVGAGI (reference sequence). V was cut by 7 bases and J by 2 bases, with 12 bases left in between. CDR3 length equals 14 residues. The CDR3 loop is CASTPRVTGNTIYF. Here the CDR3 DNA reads TGTGCCAGCACCCCCCGGGTAACTGGAAACACCATATATTTT.

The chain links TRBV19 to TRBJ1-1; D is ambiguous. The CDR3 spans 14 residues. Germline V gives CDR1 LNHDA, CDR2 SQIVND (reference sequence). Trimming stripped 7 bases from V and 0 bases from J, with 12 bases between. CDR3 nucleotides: TGTGCCAGTATCGATCCCAGCATGAACACTGAAGCTTTCTTT. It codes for CASIDPSMNTEAFF. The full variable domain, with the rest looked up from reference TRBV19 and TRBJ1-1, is DGGITQSPKYLFRKEGQNVTLSCEQNLNHDAMYWYRQDPGQGLRLIYYSQIVNDFQKGDIAEGYSVSREKKESFPLTVTSAQKNPTAFYLCASIDPSMNTEAFFGQGTRLTVV.

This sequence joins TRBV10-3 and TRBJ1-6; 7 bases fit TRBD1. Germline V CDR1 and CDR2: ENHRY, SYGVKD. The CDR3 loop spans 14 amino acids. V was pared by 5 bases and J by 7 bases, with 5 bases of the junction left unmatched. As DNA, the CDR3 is TGTGCCATCAGTACCGGGACAGACAATTCACCCCTCCACTTT. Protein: CAISTGTDNSPLHF.

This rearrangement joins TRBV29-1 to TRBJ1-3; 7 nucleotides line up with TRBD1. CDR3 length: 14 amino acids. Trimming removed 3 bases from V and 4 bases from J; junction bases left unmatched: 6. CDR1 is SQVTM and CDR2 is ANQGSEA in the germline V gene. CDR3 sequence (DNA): TGCAGCGTTGACGCTACAGGGGCCGGAAACACCATATATTTT. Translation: CSVDATGAGNTIYF.

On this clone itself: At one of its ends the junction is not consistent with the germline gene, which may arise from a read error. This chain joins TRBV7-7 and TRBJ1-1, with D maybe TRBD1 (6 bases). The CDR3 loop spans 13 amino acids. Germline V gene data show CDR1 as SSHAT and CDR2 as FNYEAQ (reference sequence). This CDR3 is CASSLDRNTEAFF. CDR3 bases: TGTGCTAGCAGCTTGGACAGGAACACTGAAGCTTTCTTT.

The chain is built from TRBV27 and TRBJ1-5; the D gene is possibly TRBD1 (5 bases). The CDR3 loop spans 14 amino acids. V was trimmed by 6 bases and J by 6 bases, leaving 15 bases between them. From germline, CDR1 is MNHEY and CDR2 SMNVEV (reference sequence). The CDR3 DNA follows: TGTGCCAGCAGGGTGAGGGGCGAAGGTCAGCCCCAGCATTTT. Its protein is CASRVRGEGQPQHF.

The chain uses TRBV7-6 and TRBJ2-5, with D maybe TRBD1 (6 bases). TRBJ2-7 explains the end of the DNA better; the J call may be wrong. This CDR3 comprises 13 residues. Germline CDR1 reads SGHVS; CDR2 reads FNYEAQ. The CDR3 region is CASSLGQDYEQYF. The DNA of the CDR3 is TGTGCCAGCAGCTTAGGACAGGACTACGAGCAGTACTTC.

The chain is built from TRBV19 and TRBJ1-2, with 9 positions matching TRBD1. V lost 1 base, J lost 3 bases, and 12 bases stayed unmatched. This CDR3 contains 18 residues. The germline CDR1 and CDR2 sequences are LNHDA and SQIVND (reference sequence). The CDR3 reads CASSIASFSTGGYYGYTF. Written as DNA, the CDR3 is TGTGCCAGTAGTATAGCCTCTTTCTCGACAGGGGGGTACTATGGCTACACCTTC.

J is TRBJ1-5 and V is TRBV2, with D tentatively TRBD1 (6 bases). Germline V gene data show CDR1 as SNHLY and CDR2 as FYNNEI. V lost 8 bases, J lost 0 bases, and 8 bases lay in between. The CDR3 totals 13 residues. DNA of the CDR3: TGTGCCAGCCACAGGGATAGCAATCAGCCCCAGCATTTT. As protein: CASHRDSNQPQHF.

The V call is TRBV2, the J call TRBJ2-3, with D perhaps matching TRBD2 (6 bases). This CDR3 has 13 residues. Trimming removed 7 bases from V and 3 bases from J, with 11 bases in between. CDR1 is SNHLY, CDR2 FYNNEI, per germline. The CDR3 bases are TGTGCCAGCATCGGTGGGAGGACAGATACGCAGTATTTT. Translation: CASIGGRTDTQYF.

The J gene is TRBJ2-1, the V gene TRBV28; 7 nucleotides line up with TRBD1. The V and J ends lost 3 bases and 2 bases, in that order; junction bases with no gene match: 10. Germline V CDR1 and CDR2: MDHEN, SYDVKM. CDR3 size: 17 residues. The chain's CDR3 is CASSFKGRQGPYNEQFF. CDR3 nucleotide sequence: TGTGCCAGCAGTTTCAAGGGCCGACAGGGACCCTACAATGAGCAGTTCTTC.